Each of the 14 T cell receptor beta chains below was sequenced from the same sample in a study of blood T cell repertoires in COVID-19. Some clones are missing from TCRdb's copy, which holds only in-frame ones; the method was immunoSEQ multiplex PCR. The sample has 200,000 to 250,000 clones; under 90% are singletons. Sequencing was done on a sample of peripheral blood. These TCRs come from a man aged 80 or over with acute or convalescent COVID-19.

This clone was observed a few times. Other DNA sequences of this sample code for an identical CDR3. The chain links TRBV6-5 to TRBJ1-2, with TRBD1 matching over 8 bases. V dropped 5 bases and J dropped 4; count of bases not matched to a gene: 3. CDR3 length equals 13 residues. Per the germline V gene, CDR1 is MNHEY and CDR2 is SVGAGI. The CDR3 protein is CASSPGGGYGYTF. The CDR3 DNA reads as TGTGCCAGCAGTCCAGGGGGCGGCTATGGCTACACCTTC.

The V gene is TRBV11-2, the J gene TRBJ2-7; the D gene is possibly TRBD1 (5 bases). Trimming removed 1 base at V and 3 bases at J, with 10 bases between. Germline V gene data show CDR1 as SGHAT and CDR2 as FQNNGV. This CDR3 has 14 amino acids. This chain's CDR3 is CASSLVDRGYEQYF. The DNA for the CDR3 is TGTGCCAGCAGCTTAGTTGATAGGGGCTACGAGCAGTACTTC. The full variable domain, in which reference TRBV11-2 and TRBJ2-7 provide the parts outside the CDR3, is EAGVAQSPRYKIIEKRQSVAFWCNPISGHATLYWYQQILGQGPKLLIQFQNNGVVDDSQLPKDRFSAERLKGVDSTLKIQPAKLEDSAVYLCASSLVDRGYEQYFGPGTRLTVT.

This clone has only a few counts. CDR3 region: CASSYSRQPQHF. CDR3 coding DNA: TGTGCCAGCAGTTACTCGAGACAGCCCCAGCATTTT. The rearrangement uses TRBV6-5 and TRBJ1-5; D is undetermined. Trimming cost V 0 bases and J 7 bases, with 4 bases left between them. CDR1 and CDR2 from the germline V gene are MNHEY and SVGAGI. This CDR3 has 12 amino acids.

This chain joins TRBV11-3 and TRBJ2-3; weak D call: TRBD2 (5 bases). Germline V gene sequence: CDR1 SGHNT, CDR2 YENEEA. This CDR3 spans 16 amino acids. Between the trimmed V and J ends, which lost 0 bases and 5 bases, there was a span of 15 bases. CDR3 in amino acids: CASSLDGNGIGDTQYF. In nucleotides, the CDR3 is TGTGCCAGCAGCTTAGATGGGAACGGGATCGGAGATACGCAGTATTTT.

This clone appeared once. The chain carries TRBV5-8 and TRBJ2-3, with a weak D call TRBD2 (6 bases). CDR3 length: 17 amino acids. Germline CDR1 SGHTS, CDR2 YDEGEE. Trimming removed 3 bases from V and 4 bases from J, with 21 bases in between. The CDR3 DNA reads as TGTGCCAGCAGCTCCACGCGGAGGGGTAGCGTAGCAGATACGCAGTATTTT. Its translation is CASSSTRRGSVADTQYF.

The chain joins TRBV7-9 to TRBJ2-2; D perhaps matches TRBD1 (6 bases). V was clipped by 6 bases and J by 1 base, with 9 bases between them. Germline CDR1 reads SEHNR; CDR2 reads FQNEAQ (reference sequence). The CDR3 spans 14 residues. This CDR3 reads CASRVGQNTGELFF. DNA of the CDR3: TGTGCCAGCAGGGTGGGACAGAACACCGGGGAGCTGTTTTTT.

This clone was seen repeatedly, ten times or more. This chain links TRBV20-1 with TRBJ2-1; D unclear. The CDR3 is made up of 11 amino acids. Germline V gene lookup returns CDR1 DFQATT and CDR2 SNEGSKA (reference sequence). V lost 1 base and J lost 4, with 2 bases in between. CDR3 sequence (DNA): TGCAGTGCTAGAGCTTACAATGAGCAGTTCTTC. It is translated as CSARAYNEQFF.

The chain uses TRBV11-3 and TRBJ2-5, with a possible D match to TRBD1 (5 bases). Trimming pared 5 bases from V and 1 base from J, leaving 17 bases between. The CDR3 length is 16 residues. Germline CDR1 is SGHNT and CDR2 is YENEEA. The CDR3 coding sequence is TGTGCCAGCAGCGCCATAGGGGCAGGCGTCCAAGAGACCCAGTACTTC. This translates into CASSAIGAGVQETQYF.

This chain connects TRBV11-3 to TRBJ2-3, with D unresolved. Germline values: CDR1 SGHNT, CDR2 YENEEA. The CDR3 has 16 residues. Between the trimmed V and J ends, which lost 0 bases and 2 bases, there was a span of 12 bases. The DNA of the CDR3 is TGTGCCAGCAGCTTAGATCTTGGGCAGACCACAGATACGCAGTATTTT. This sequence encodes CASSLDLGQTTDTQYF.

The chain joins TRBV18 to TRBJ1-1; tentatively, D is TRBD1 (5 bases). CDR3 length: 13 residues. V dropped 5 bases and J dropped 5 bases, with 12 bases sitting between them. The V gene's germline CDR1 is KGHSH and CDR2 LQKENI. The CDR3 coding sequence is TGTGCCAGCTCAGGCGGCGGGGGAACTGAAGCTTTCTTT. It specifies CASSGGGGTEAFF.

A single count supports this clone. The chain links TRBV7-2 to TRBJ1-3; D unclear. CDR3 length: 14 residues. Germline V gives CDR1 SGHTA, CDR2 FQGNSA. Trimming left V 3 bases short and J 1 base short, with 7 bases between. The CDR3 reads CASSLSLSGNTIYF. The CDR3, as DNA: TGTGCCAGCAGCTTGTCACTGTCTGGAAACACCATATATTTT.

The chain is built from TRBV11-2 and TRBJ2-5, with D perhaps matching TRBD1 (6 bases). Germline V CDR1 and CDR2: SGHAT, FQNNGV. The CDR3 runs to 15 residues. Trimming pared 1 base from V and 5 bases from J, leaving 14 bases between. CDR3 coding DNA: TGTGCCAGCAGCTTAGGGGATACAGGGCTTGAGACCCAGTACTTC. It is translated as CASSLGDTGLETQYF.

This clone appeared a few times. This rearrangement joins TRBV29-1 to TRBJ2-6; D perhaps matches TRBD2 (6 bases). The germline V gene encodes CDR1 SQVTM and CDR2 ANQGSEA. The CDR3 extends over 14 amino acids. Trimming removed 6 bases at V and 0 bases at J, with 9 bases between. The CDR3 is CSVWGDSGANVLTF. The CDR3 nucleotides are TGCAGCGTATGGGGGGACTCTGGGGCCAACGTCCTGACTTTC.

The V gene is TRBV29-1, the J gene TRBJ2-1, with 11 bases matching TRBD2. This CDR3 has 18 amino acids. Germline V gene sequence: CDR1 SQVTM, CDR2 ANQGSEA. The V and J ends lost 7 bases and 2 bases, in that order; junction bases with no gene match: 16. The CDR3 coding sequence is TGCAGCGCCCTCTGGGGGACTAGCGGAGCATCGCCCTACAATGAGCAGTTCTTC. Translation gives CSALWGTSGASPYNEQFF.